Sequencing of this TCR beta chain was carried out in a study of glioma-infiltrating T cells after dendritic cell vaccination. Study as a whole: Dendritic cell vaccine was injected intradermally three times, biweekly.

V was clipped by 6 bases and J by 10 bases, with 13 bases between them. CDR3 length: 13 residues. Germline CDR1 is MNHEY and CDR2 is SVGAGI. Blood PBMC samples: pre-vaccination, two weeks post third vaccination, and at tumor progression. Up to about 2 ug genomic DNA was used for TCRB CDR3 amplification. The PCR used 60 V beta and 13 J beta primers. Only in-frame clones appear in the TCRdb table, and some are missing; sequencing was by immunoSEQ multiplex PCR. The table includes some 87,000 clones, over 65% detected once. J is TRBJ1-6 and V is TRBV6-5; D might be TRBD1 (5 bases). The sequence was obtained from a human donor with glioblastoma. This material consisted of blood, taken before dendritic cell vaccination. In nucleotides, the CDR3 is TGTGCCAGCAGCTACCAGGGAGGCTCACCCCTCCACTTT. This translates into CASSYQGGSPLHF.